This passage covers 30 T cell receptor beta chains from one sample sequenced in a study of CD8+CD57+ T cells in acquired aplastic anemia (dated by TCRdb to 2016 to 2019). Sequencing took place on an Illumina HiSeq 2000. Genomic DNA served as template for TCR beta VDJ combination and CDR3 sequence profiling. In-frame beta chains were kept once TCRdb had trimmed the public reads at Q25 with fastp and called clones with MiXCR. Rows with a matching CDR3 protein are joined into one entry that keeps the most common DNA and genes. Across this sample there are hundreds of thousands of distinct CDR3 sequences, with 55% to 70% seen only once. 3.5% to 4.5% of the sample goes to the ten largest clones. The specimen was sorted CD4+, CD8+, or CD8+CD57+ T cells (not recorded which) from PBMCs. The receptors come from a human donor in good health, serving as a control.

With regard to this clonotype: It is likely a read error, because the conserved phenylalanine at the end of the CDR3 is missing. The limits of the CDR3 on the DNA are not certain, so only TCRdb's listed CDR3 is given. V gene TRBV2 combines with J gene TRBJ1-5; the D call TRBD1 from the table was never checked on the DNA. The germline gives CDR1 SNHLY, CDR2 FYNNEI. The CDR3 length equals 15 residues, ends included. The CDR3 region is CASGDGGTDTQYFGP.

This clonotype was seen repeatedly, ten times or more. This chain uses TRBV29-1 with TRBJ2-1; 9 bases are a match to TRBD1. The length of the CDR3 is 14 residues. Germline trimming cut 6 bases from V and 4 bases from J; bases unmatched to any gene: 7. Germline CDR1 and CDR2: SQVTM and ANQGSEA. CDR3 amino acids: CSVPDRGSYNEQFF. CDR3 nucleotides: TGCAGCGTGCCGGACAGGGGTTCTTACAATGAGCAGTTCTTC.

On this clonotype: This likely comes from a read error, as the CDR3 has no conserved phenylalanine or tryptophan at its end. The limits of the CDR3 on the DNA are not certain, so only TCRdb's listed CDR3 is given. V is TRBV7-6 and J is TRBJ1-1. In germline, CDR1 is SGHVS, CDR2 FNYEAQ. 13 amino acids form the CDR3, both terminal residues included. CDR3 loop: CASSLAAVTYEQY.

The gene calls are TRBV12-3 or TRBV12-4 and TRBJ2-3; D possibly corresponds to TRBD2 (5 bases). Trimming took 6 bases from V and 6 from J, leaving 19 bases between them. The CDR3 covers 15 residues. CDR3: CASSPASYERDTQYF. CDR3 nucleotides: TGTGCCAGCAGCCCAGCATCCTATGAGCGGGATACGCAGTATTTT.

The chain carries TRBV20-1 and TRBJ1-1; D is unresolved. This CDR3 region has 12 residues. V was pared by 4 bases and J by 12 bases, with 18 bases between. Germline V gene data show CDR1 as DFQATT and CDR2 as SNEGSKA (reference sequence). CDR3 loop: CSATHTMSSSFF. CDR3 in DNA: TGCAGTGCTACTCACACAATGAGCAGTTCTTTCTTT.

This clonotype has at least ten counts. The rearrangement links TRBV20-1 to TRBJ2-3, with 8 bases lining up with TRBD2. The CDR3 extends over 17 amino acids. V was pared by 4 bases and J by 0 bases, with 12 bases of the junction left unmatched. Germline V lookup: CDR1 DFQATT, CDR2 SNEGSKA (reference sequence). CDR3 DNA sequence: TGCAGTGCTATGGTAGCGGGGAGACCTGCTAGCACAGATACGCAGTATTTT. Its protein is CSAMVAGRPASTDTQYF.

The chain uses TRBV9 and TRBJ2-2; TRBD1 is a possible D gene (5 bases). Germline lookup yields CDR1 SGDLS and CDR2 YYNGEE. The V end was cut by 4 bases, the J end by 7 bases, with 17 bases between. This CDR3 has 15 amino acids. CDR3: CASSSQGGINGELFF. The CDR3 nucleotides are TGTGCCAGCAGCTCGCAGGGTGGTATCAACGGGGAGCTGTTTTTT.

This clonotype appeared many times. The V and J genes are TRBV20-1 and TRBJ2-5; tentative D call: TRBD1 (5 bases). The CDR3 sequence is 13 residues long. Trimming took off 3 bases at V and 2 bases at J, with 10 bases between the two ends. The germline CDR1 and CDR2 sequences are DFQATT and SNEGSKA (reference sequence). CDR3 loop: CSASLRTQETQYF. Written as DNA, the CDR3 is TGCAGTGCTAGTCTCCGGACACAAGAGACCCAGTACTTC.

The sample holds a few counts of this clonotype. This rearrangement joins TRBV24-1 to TRBJ2-7; TRBD2 might be the D (5 bases). Trimming stripped 5 bases from V and 4 bases from J, with 11 bases between. The CDR3 is 13 residues long. From germline, CDR1 is KGHDR and CDR2 SFDVKD. This chain's CDR3 is CATSVLDLYEQYF. In DNA form, the CDR3 reads TGTGCCACCAGTGTACTAGATTTATACGAGCAGTACTTC.

Ten or more counts support this clonotype. The V call is TRBV19, the J call TRBJ2-5; the D is unclear. The V and J ends lost 5 bases and 2 bases respectively, with 12 bases between them. Looked up from germline, CDR1 is LNHDA and CDR2 is SQIVND (reference sequence). The CDR3 spans 14 residues. The CDR3 protein is CASSDVGAQETQYF. The DNA for the CDR3 is TGTGCCAGTAGTGATGTCGGCGCGCAAGAGACCCAGTACTTC.

Comment on this clonotype: One end of the junction is discordant with germline, which a read error may explain. The V call is TRBV7-2, the J call TRBJ1-2; D unresolved. This CDR3 region has 15 residues. In germline, CDR1 is SGHTA, CDR2 FQGNSA. The CDR3 protein is CASSLVGEGTYGYTF. The CDR3 DNA follows: TGCGCCAGCAGCCTGGTTGGTGAGGGCACCTATGGCTACACCTTC.

This clonotype was counted only a few times. This chain connects TRBV7-8 to TRBJ2-7; D is ambiguous. The CDR3 has 13 amino acids. Trimming took off 0 bases at V and 2 bases at J, with 5 bases between the two ends. Germline assignment: CDR1 SGHVS and CDR2 FQNEAQ. CDR3: CASSLATAYEQYF. The CDR3, as DNA: TGTGCCAGCAGCTTAGCGACCGCCTACGAGCAGTACTTC.

The chain has TRBV7-2 and TRBJ1-1, with 7 bases matching TRBD1. The CDR3 spans 15 residues. Trimming cost V 5 bases and J 13 bases; bases outside gene matches: 19. CDR1 and CDR2 from the germline V gene are SGHTA and FQGNSA. The CDR3 DNA follows: TGTGCCAGCAGCACATGGGACAGCTACGAGCAGTACTTTTTCTTT. Amino acid sequence: CASSTWDSYEQYFFF.

With respect to this clonotype: No DNA is shown, since the ends of the CDR3 on it are uncertain; the CDR3 is the one TCRdb lists. The chain links TRBV7-2 to TRBJ1-4. The length of the CDR3 is 15 amino acids, counting both ends. Looked up from germline, CDR1 is SGHTA and CDR2 is FQGNSA. The CDR3 sequence is CASSLESEQYFGPFF.

The V gene is TRBV25-1, the J gene TRBJ1-1, with 7 bases identical to TRBD1. The germline CDR1 and CDR2 sequences are MGHDK and SYGVNS. Trimming took 4 bases from V and 11 from J; bases not matched to a gene: 13. The CDR3 covers 14 residues. The CDR3 protein is CASSAGQIYTIAFF. CDR3 nucleotide sequence: TGTGCCAGCAGTGCGGGACAGATCTACACTATCGCTTTCTTT.

The chain employs TRBV11-2 and TRBJ2-3; 14 bases fit TRBD2. In germline, CDR1 is SGHAT, CDR2 FQNNGV. Losses at the gene ends were 3 bases for V and 14 bases for J; bases not matched to a gene: 7. This CDR3 is built from 14 residues. The CDR3 DNA sequence: TGTGCCAGCAGCTTTAGACTAGCGGGGGGGCCCTCGTATTTT. Translation gives CASSFRLAGGPSYF.

The gene calls are TRBV10-2 and TRBJ2-7, with TRBD1 as a possible D gene (6 bases). Germline V lookup: CDR1 WSHSY, CDR2 SAAADI. The CDR3 loop spans 15 amino acids. The V end was cut by 2 bases, the J end by 5 bases, with 16 bases between. The CDR3 sequence: CASSEIGQGFHEQYF. The CDR3 DNA is TGCGCCAGCAGTGAGATTGGGCAGGGGTTCCACGAGCAGTACTTC.

The chain employs TRBV20-1 and TRBJ2-6, with a tentative D call TRBD1 (5 bases). Looked up from germline, CDR1 is DFQATT and CDR2 is SNEGSKA (reference sequence). Trimming took 6 bases from V and 8 from J, leaving 20 bases between them. There are 15 residues in the CDR3. CDR3 region: CSASLGALGPNVLTF. Here the CDR3 DNA reads TGCAGTGCAAGTCTTGGGGCCTTGGGGCCCAACGTCCTGACTTTC.

About this clonotype itself: The junction and the germline gene differ at one end; a read error may be behind it. The J gene is TRBJ1-1, the V gene TRBV11-2; D not resolved. The CDR3 loop spans 14 amino acids. Germline V gene lookup returns CDR1 SGHAT and CDR2 FQNNGV. CDR3 in amino acids: CASSNRLANPEAFF. CDR3 in DNA: TGTGCCAGCAGCAATCGACTAGCGAACCCTGAAGCTTTCTTT.

A word on this clonotype: This could be a read error, since a much larger clone is one nucleotide away. The chain combines TRBV7-3 with TRBJ1-1, with TRBD1 as a possible D gene (5 bases). Trimming left V 5 bases short and J 6 bases short, with 13 bases between. CDR3 size: 13 residues. Looked up from germline, CDR1 is SGHTA and CDR2 is FQGTGA. This chain's CDR3 is CASSQAWGAEAFF. The CDR3 DNA sequence: TGTGCCAGCAGCCAAGCCTGGGGCGCTGAAGCTTTCTTT.

This clonotype was recorded at least ten times. J is TRBJ2-7 and V is TRBV20-1, with 10 positions matching TRBD2. The CDR3 covers 14 residues. After removal of 5 bases from V and 4 bases from J, the junction contained 8 bases not matched to a gene. Germline V gene lookup returns CDR1 DFQATT and CDR2 SNEGSKA (reference sequence). CDR3 in amino acids: CSALPVAGGYEQYF. CDR3 bases: TGCAGTGCTCTCCCCGTAGCGGGGGGTTACGAGCAGTACTTC.

In nucleotides, the CDR3 is TGTGCCAGCAGCGTAGAAGAGAACGACAAAGAGTTGTTTTTT. Translating gives CASSVEENDKELFF. The V call is TRBV7-3, the J call TRBJ2-2; D uncertain. V dropped 5 bases and J dropped 15 bases, with 22 bases sitting between them. Germline values: CDR1 SGHTA, CDR2 FQGTGA. The CDR3 contains 14 residues.

This clonotype was detected ten times or more. V and J are TRBV15 and TRBJ2-7; D gene ambiguous. The CDR3 loop spans 12 amino acids. V lost 7 bases and J 3 bases, leaving 10 bases between the germline ends. Germline V gene data show CDR1 as LNHNV and CDR2 as YYDKDF (reference sequence). CDR3 residues: CATIWPHYEQYF. For the CDR3, the DNA is TGTGCCACCATCTGGCCCCACTACGAGCAGTACTTC.

This clonotype was recorded only once. The V call is TRBV24-1, the J call TRBJ2-7, with D possibly TRBD1 on 5 matching bases. V was shortened by 4 bases and J by 5 bases, with 17 bases between the two germline ends. Germline lookup yields CDR1 KGHDR and CDR2 SFDVKD. The CDR3 extends over 15 amino acids. CDR3 region: CATSEQEAGIHEQYF. CDR3 DNA: TGTGCCACCAGTGAACAAGAGGCAGGGATACACGAGCAGTACTTC.

The rearrangement joins TRBV7-9 to TRBJ1-5; perhaps TRBD1 as D (6 bases). Germline assignment: CDR1 SEHNR and CDR2 FQNEAQ (reference sequence). V lost 6 bases to trimming and J lost 3 bases, with 12 bases between them. The CDR3 is 14 amino acids. The CDR3 sequence: CASRRQGNNQPQHF. In DNA form, the CDR3 reads TGTGCCAGCAGACGGCAGGGGAACAATCAGCCCCAGCATTTT.

This clonotype was observed once. V gene TRBV2 combines with J gene TRBJ1-2, with TRBD1 matching 9 bases. This CDR3 contains 13 residues. Germline trimming cut 6 bases from V and 14 bases from J; bases unmatched to any gene: 13. Germline-derived CDR1 and CDR2 are SNHLY and FYNNEI. The CDR3 here is CASSVETGGGETF. The CDR3 coding sequence is TGTGCCAGCAGCGTAGAGACAGGGGGTGGAGAGACCTTC.

V is TRBV11-1 and J is TRBJ2-1, with 7 positions matching TRBD1. The CDR3 covers 15 residues. The V gene's germline CDR1 is SGHAT and CDR2 FQDESV (reference sequence). Unmatched junction bases numbered 8, after V lost 5 bases and J lost 4 bases. CDR3 nucleotides: TGTGCCAGCAGCCTCCGGGACAGTGGTTACAATGAGCAGTTCTTC. Encoded protein: CASSLRDSGYNEQFF.

This sequence joins TRBV5-1 and TRBJ1-4; a weak D match, TRBD1 (6 bases). In germline, CDR1 is SGHRS, CDR2 YFSETQ. This CDR3 is 14 amino acids long. Trimming cost V 2 bases and J 8 bases, with 13 bases left between them. The CDR3 sequence: CASSFRGADEKLFF. CDR3 nucleotides: TGCGCCAGCAGCTTCCGGGGGGCAGACGAAAAACTGTTTTTT.

This clonotype has at least ten counts. The rearrangement uses TRBV20-1 and TRBJ1-3; D may be TRBD1 (5 bases). Trimming took 5 bases from V and 6 from J, leaving 14 bases between them. Germline V CDR1 and CDR2: DFQATT, SNEGSKA (reference sequence). The CDR3 length is 13 residues. The CDR3 coding sequence is TGCAGTGCTCCCCAAGGGGCGGAAAACACCATATATTTT. Protein: CSAPQGAENTIYF.

About this clonotype itself: The junction and the germline gene differ at one end; a read error may be behind it. This sequence joins TRBV5-1 and TRBJ2-3, with TRBD2 matching 8 bases. This CDR3 is built from 18 residues. Per the germline V gene, CDR1 is SGHRS and CDR2 is YFSETQ. The CDR3 region has the DNA TGTGCCAGCAGCCCGACATGCGTTCGGGCGGGGGGTTCAGATACGCAGTATTTT. Protein sequence: CASSPTCVRAGGSDTQYF.